These 2 T cell receptor beta chains were sequenced from one sample in a study of T-cell memory formation after mild COVID-19. TCRdb recomputed calls from the 5' RACE reads with MiXCR, one row per CDR3 protein. The data contain around 130,000 distinct CDR3 sequences, around 15% of them seen just once; the ten biggest clones take up over 4%. Input material: PBMCs or a T cell subset sorted from them (not recorded which). The receptors were sampled from a man aged 18 to 29 who had mild COVID-19 (a few samples of this study predate the infection). Cell type and time point are not known.

This clonotype occurred a few times. This chain joins TRBV12-3 or TRBV12-4 and TRBJ1-4; D is unresolved. The length of the CDR3 is 14 residues. The germline V and J ends were trimmed by 3 bases and 7 bases, with 12 bases remaining between them. The CDR3 coding sequence is TGTGCCAGCAGTTTCTGGGGAAGTGGTGAAAAACTGTTTTTT. Translation gives CASSFWGSGEKLFF.

This clonotype was detected a few times. The chain recombines TRBV5-1 with TRBJ2-7; 9 nucleotides agree with TRBD1. This CDR3 is 14 amino acids long. Germline V CDR1 and CDR2: SGHRS, YFSETQ. Trimming at V came to 7 bases and at J to 3 bases, leaving 8 bases not matched to a gene. The CDR3: CASDPGTGRYEQYF. CDR3 nucleotides: TGCGCCAGCGACCCCGGGACAGGGCGCTACGAGCAGTACTTC.